The 2 T cell receptor beta chains in this list originate from one sample, sequenced in a study of T cell repertoires in cytomegalovirus infection (dated by TCRdb to about 2019). The sequencing machine was an Illumina HiSeq 1500. TCRdb took the public reads, trimmed them with fastp at Q25, ran MiXCR for clone calling and kept in-frame beta chains. Entries that share a CDR3 protein sequence are merged under the most common genes and DNA. Present in this sample are about 770,000 distinct CDR3 sequences, 25% to 35% of which were seen just once. The ten largest clones take up about an eighth of the sample. The treatment or condition label corresponds to: in vitro stimulation with specific CMV peptide epitopes to enrich CMV-specific T cells. These receptors' antigens are unknown. The sequencing used cultured CD8+ T cells from PBMCs, collected from culture after CMV antigen stimulation. These TCRs come from a human donor in good health (CMV status not recorded). Some clones in this sample may be carry-over from other donors' samples.

This clonotype was observed a handful of times. The genes are TRBV4-3 and TRBJ1-1; 8 nucleotides align to TRBD1. Germline assignment: CDR1 LGHNA and CDR2 YSLEER. J gave up 0 bases and V 0 bases, and 9 bases lay outside the gene matches. The CDR3 spans 18 residues. The CDR3 DNA follows: TGCGCCAGCAGCCAAGATAGGACAGGGTTTATAGTGAACACTGAAGCTTTCTTT. Encoded protein: CASSQDRTGFIVNTEAFF.

This rearrangement joins TRBV12-3 or TRBV12-4 to TRBJ1-5; D is unresolved. The CDR3 sequence is 16 residues long. V lost 0 bases, J lost 4 bases, and 13 bases lay in between. Here the CDR3 reads CASSLALYRDNQPQHF. CDR3 sequence (DNA): TGTGCCAGCAGTTTAGCGCTTTACCGTGATAATCAGCCCCAGCATTTT.